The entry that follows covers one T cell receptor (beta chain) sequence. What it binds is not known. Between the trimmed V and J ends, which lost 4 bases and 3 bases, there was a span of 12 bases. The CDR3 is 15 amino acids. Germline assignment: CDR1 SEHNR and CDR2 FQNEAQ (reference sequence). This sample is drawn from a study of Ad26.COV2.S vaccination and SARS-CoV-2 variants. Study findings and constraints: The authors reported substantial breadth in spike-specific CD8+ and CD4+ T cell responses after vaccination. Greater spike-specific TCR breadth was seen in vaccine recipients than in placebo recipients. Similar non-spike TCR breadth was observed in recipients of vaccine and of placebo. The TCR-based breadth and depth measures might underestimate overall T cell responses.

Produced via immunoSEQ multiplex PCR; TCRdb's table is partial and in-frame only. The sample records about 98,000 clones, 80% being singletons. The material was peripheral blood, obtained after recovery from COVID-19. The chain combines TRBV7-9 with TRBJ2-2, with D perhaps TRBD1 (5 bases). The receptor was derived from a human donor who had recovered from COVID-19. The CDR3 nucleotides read TGTGCCAGCAGCTCGTTTGCAGGGTACACCGGGGAGCTGTTTTTT. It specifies CASSSFAGYTGELFF.